Listed here are 22 T cell receptor beta chains from one sample, sequenced in a study of response to subunit inactivated influenza vaccine. TCRdb reprocessed the RT-PCR reads with MiXCR, giving one entry per CDR3 protein. Among about 500,000 distinct CDR3 sequences listed, 16% were seen once. Sequences were derived from CD4+ T cells sorted from PBMCs, sampled roughly 24 months after vaccination. The receptors were gathered from a man aged 50-75 years who received an inactivated influenza vaccine.

The rearrangement links TRBV6-1 to TRBJ2-1, with D unclear. The CDR3 totals 15 residues. The ends were cut back, 7 bases at V and 0 bases at J, with 13 bases in the middle. CDR1 is MNHNS, CDR2 SASEGT, per germline. Here the CDR3 reads CASTKSRSSYNEQFF. DNA of the CDR3: TGTGCCAGCACCAAGAGTAGAAGCTCCTACAATGAGCAGTTCTTC.

The V and J genes are TRBV7-2 and TRBJ1-2; the D is unclear. The CDR3 covers 17 residues. Germline V gene lookup returns CDR1 SGHTA and CDR2 FQGNSA. Trimming pared 5 bases from V and 0 bases from J, leaving 19 bases between. The CDR3 DNA reads as TGTGCCAGCAGCCTTAATCCCGGTGGTTCTCCTAACTATGGCTACACCTTC. Its translation is CASSLNPGGSPNYGYTF.

The chain couples TRBV4-2 to TRBJ2-2; maybe TRBD2 (6 bases). The germline V gene encodes CDR1 LGHNA and CDR2 YNFKEQ. The CDR3 loop spans 15 amino acids. Trimming stripped 4 bases from V and 5 bases from J, with 14 bases between. Written as DNA, the CDR3 is TGTGCCAGCAGCCCCAAACGACTAGTTACCGGGGAGCTGTTTTTT. Protein product: CASSPKRLVTGELFF.

The chain uses TRBV9 and TRBJ1-1; D not certain. CDR1 SGDLS and CDR2 YYNGEE come from the germline V gene. This CDR3 region has 14 residues. Trimming left V 0 bases short and J 4 bases short, with 10 bases between. The CDR3 bases are TGTGCCAGCAGCGTAGATGGCGTAAGCACTGAAGCTTTCTTT. Residues: CASSVDGVSTEAFF.

CDR3 sequence reads: CASRYKTGGSSNQPQHF. In DNA form, the CDR3 reads TGCGCCAGCAGATATAAGACAGGGGGATCTAGCAATCAGCCCCAGCATTTT. The gene calls are TRBV5-1 and TRBJ1-5, with 9 bases fitting TRBD1. Per germline, CDR1 SGHRS and CDR2 YFSETQ. This CDR3 has 17 amino acids. The trim removed 5 bases at V and 0 bases at J, leaving 9 bases unmatched.

The gene calls are TRBV7-2 and TRBJ1-3; D gene uncertain. The CDR3 sequence is 15 residues long. Looked up from germline, CDR1 is SGHTA and CDR2 is FQGNSA. V lost 7 bases, J lost 2 bases, and 15 bases lay in between. The CDR3 sequence is CASTFLGNTGNTIYF. CDR3 DNA sequence: TGTGCCAGCACCTTCCTCGGGAATACTGGAAACACCATATATTTT.

The chain couples TRBV11-2 to TRBJ2-1, with 9 bases aligning to TRBD2. Germline trimming cut 1 base from V and 3 bases from J; bases unmatched to any gene: 4. The CDR3 extends over 16 amino acids. The germline V gene has CDR1 SGHAT and CDR2 FQNNGV. The CDR3 spells CASSLGGAGGYNEQFF. The CDR3 DNA sequence: TGTGCCAGCAGCTTAGGGGGAGCGGGGGGCTACAATGAGCAGTTCTTC.

The rearrangement links TRBV18 to TRBJ2-2; 8 bases fit TRBD1. J was trimmed by 3 bases and V by 2 bases; bases with no gene match: 2. The CDR3 consists of 15 residues. Germline-derived CDR1 and CDR2 are KGHSH and LQKENI. The DNA for the CDR3 is TGTGCCAGCTCACCAAGACAGGGGTACACCGGGGAGCTGTTTTTT. As protein: CASSPRQGYTGELFF.

This clonotype was detected ten times or more. The chain has TRBV6-1 and TRBJ2-1; D might be TRBD1 (6 bases). The germline V and J ends were trimmed by 7 bases and 6 bases, with 13 bases remaining between them. The germline CDR1 and CDR2 sequences are MNHNS and SASEGT. This CDR3 is built from 13 residues. The CDR3 spells CASTAGVGNEQFF. The CDR3 DNA follows: TGTGCCAGCACGGCAGGGGTAGGCAATGAGCAGTTCTTC.

The chain joins TRBV5-1 to TRBJ2-1, with 7 bases matching TRBD1. Germline V lookup: CDR1 SGHRS, CDR2 YFSETQ. The CDR3 sequence is 14 residues long. The V and J ends lost 2 bases and 6 bases, in that order; junction bases with no gene match: 5. The CDR3 reads CASSLHDRANEQFF. The CDR3 coding sequence is TGCGCCAGCAGCTTACACGACAGGGCCAATGAGCAGTTCTTC.

This chain joins TRBV15 and TRBJ1-4; D gene unclear. Trimming shortened V by 1 base and J by 8 bases, and 5 bases separated the two germline ends. The CDR3 has 12 residues. CDR1 and CDR2 (germline): LNHNV, YYDKDF (reference sequence). This CDR3 reads CATSRAGEKLFF. CDR3 in DNA: TGTGCCACCAGCAGAGCGGGCGAAAAACTGTTTTTT.

Many counts were recorded for this clonotype. The chain has TRBV12-1 and TRBJ2-3; TRBD2 is taken as the D call from the table, unchecked against the DNA. TRBV12-1 is a pseudogene locus. The CDR3 is 15 amino acids. The DNA for the CDR3 is TGTGCCAGCAGCTTTGCGACGGGAGTCACAGATACGCAGTATTTT. Translation gives CASSFATGVTDTQYF.

This clonotype appeared a few times. V gene TRBV5-1 combines with J gene TRBJ1-1; D not certain. The CDR3 is 13 residues long. Germline CDR1 is SGHRS and CDR2 is YFSETQ. Between the trimmed V and J ends, which lost 4 bases and 0 bases, there was a span of 7 bases. CDR3 sequence (DNA): TGCGCCAGCAGCGTGAGTATGAACACTGAAGCTTTCTTT. This encodes CASSVSMNTEAFF.

The V and J genes are TRBV10-2 and TRBJ2-5; the match to TRBD2 covers 11 bases. After removal of 6 bases from V and 5 bases from J, the junction contained 5 bases not matched to a gene. Germline V lookup: CDR1 WSHSY, CDR2 SAAADI. This CDR3 contains 14 residues. The DNA of the CDR3 is TGCGCCAGCAGAAAACGGACTAGCGGGGAGACCCAGTACTTC. Protein sequence: CASRKRTSGETQYF.

This chain links TRBV12-3 or TRBV12-4 with TRBJ2-2; 9 nucleotides match TRBD1. This CDR3 spans 17 amino acids. V lost 6 bases, J lost 3 bases, and 11 bases stayed unmatched. Here the CDR3 DNA reads TGTGCCAGCAGCCCCGGGGACAGGGCTCGGGACACCGGGGAGCTGTTTTTT. It translates to CASSPGDRARDTGELFF.

This clonotype showed up just a few times. The chain uses TRBV11-2 and TRBJ2-5, with 11 nucleotides matching TRBD2. The CDR3 is 16 residues long. Germline assignment: CDR1 SGHAT and CDR2 FQNNGV. The V and J ends lost 4 bases and 4 bases, in that order; junction bases with no gene match: 8. Written as DNA, the CDR3 is TGTGCCAGCAGCTCTAATAGCGGGGGGGCATCAGAGACCCAGTACTTC. Amino acids: CASSSNSGGASETQYF.

This clonotype was observed a handful of times. The chain has TRBV28 and TRBJ1-2; D call uncertain. Trimming stripped 6 bases from V and 1 base from J, with 12 bases between. CDR1 is MDHEN, CDR2 SYDVKM, per germline. The CDR3 covers 14 residues. CDR3 DNA: TGTGCCAGCAGCCTCCCTGGAGTTAACTATGGCTACACCTTC. Residues: CASSLPGVNYGYTF.

V gene TRBV28 combines with J gene TRBJ2-2; TRBD2 matches at 12 bases. This CDR3 comprises 17 residues. The junction had 7 bases not matched to a gene; V was cut back by 4 bases and J by 4 bases. The germline gives CDR1 MDHEN, CDR2 SYDVKM. The CDR3 DNA reads as TGTGCCAGCAGTTACTCAGGGACTAGCGGGTTCACCGGGGAGCTGTTTTTT. Translating gives CASSYSGTSGFTGELFF.

J is TRBJ1-1 and V is TRBV29-1; 9 nucleotides align to TRBD1. Trimming removed 6 bases from V and 3 bases from J; junction bases left unmatched: 5. Germline-derived CDR1 and CDR2 are SQVTM and ANQGSEA. The CDR3 runs to 13 residues. The CDR3 nucleotides are TGCAGCGTCATGACAGGGGGAGACACTGAAGCTTTCTTT. Its protein product is CSVMTGGDTEAFF.

This clonotype was counted between two and nine times. The chain recombines TRBV5-1 with TRBJ2-1; TRBD2 matches 15 bases. With 3 bases clipped from V and 0 bases from J, the junction kept 10 bases outside the gene matches. There are 20 residues in the CDR3. Germline assignment: CDR1 SGHRS and CDR2 YFSETQ. CDR3 protein: CASSSRTSGRAGLSYNEQFF. For the CDR3, the DNA is TGCGCCAGCAGCTCAAGGACTAGCGGGAGGGCCGGTCTCTCCTACAATGAGCAGTTCTTC.

With regard to this clonotype: The junction and the germline gene differ at one end; a read error may be behind it. The DNA of the CDR3 is TGTGCCAGCAGCCCTAGCGGGCTCCGCACAGAGACGCAGTATTTT. Translated, it gives CASSPSGLRTETQYF. The rearrangement joins TRBV5-6 to TRBJ2-3, with 8 bases matching TRBD2. Germline V gene lookup returns CDR1 SGHDT and CDR2 YYEEEE. The CDR3 sequence is 15 residues long. Full variable domain (missing parts from reference TRBV5-6 and TRBJ2-3): DAGVTQSPTHLIKTRGQQVTLRCSPKSGHDTVSWYQQALGQGPQFIFQYYEEEERQRGNFPDRFSGHQFPNYSSELNVNALLLGDSALYLCASSPSGLRTETQYFGPGTRLTVL.

Only one count was recorded for this clonotype. The chain joins TRBV10-1 to TRBJ2-5; D is uncertain. The CDR3 has 16 residues. Germline loops: CDR1 WNHNN, CDR2 SYGVQD (reference sequence). With 4 bases removed from V and 1 base from J, the gap between germline ends came to 16 bases. CDR3 loop: CASSGNTPEIQETQYF. In DNA, the CDR3 is TGCGCCAGCAGTGGCAATACACCAGAGATCCAAGAGACCCAGTACTTC.